The source of this T cell receptor beta chain is a study of blood T cell repertoires in COVID-19. Study-wide background: Acute and convalescent COVID-19 specimens originated in the United States, Italy and Spain.

Per the original data handling: Reference gene primer amplification gave nucleated cell count estimates. Here immunoSEQ multiplex PCR was the method, and the copy in TCRdb shows in-frame clones only, minus some. V, J and clone size are those of that table, while D and trimming were read from the DNA. The top ten hold about 1.6% of the sample, which has roughly 380,000 clones, approximately 91% seen once. Looked up from germline, CDR1 is MNHEY and CDR2 is SMNVEV (reference sequence). The CDR3 consists of 15 residues. With 8 bases removed from V and 2 bases from J, the gap between germline ends came to 16 bases. This clone was detected only once.

This receptor was identified in a woman in her 40s with COVID-19, enrolled during active disease. The gene calls are TRBV27 and TRBJ1-3, with D perhaps TRBD1 (6 bases). Sequenced sample: peripheral blood. The CDR3 loop reads CASQAVRGTGNTIYF. CDR3 in DNA: TGTGCCAGCCAAGCCGTCAGGGGTACTGGAAACACCATATATTTT.